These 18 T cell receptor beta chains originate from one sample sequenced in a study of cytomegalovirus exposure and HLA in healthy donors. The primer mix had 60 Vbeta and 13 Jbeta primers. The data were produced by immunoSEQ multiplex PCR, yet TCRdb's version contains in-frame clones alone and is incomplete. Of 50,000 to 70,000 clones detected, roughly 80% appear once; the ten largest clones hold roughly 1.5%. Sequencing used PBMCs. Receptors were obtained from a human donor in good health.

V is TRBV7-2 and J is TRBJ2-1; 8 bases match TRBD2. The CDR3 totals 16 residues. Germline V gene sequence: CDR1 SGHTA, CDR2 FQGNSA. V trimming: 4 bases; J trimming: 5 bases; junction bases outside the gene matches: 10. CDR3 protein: CASSSSASGLHNEQFF. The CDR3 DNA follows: TGTGCCAGCAGCTCTTCGGCTAGCGGGTTACACAATGAGCAGTTCTTC.

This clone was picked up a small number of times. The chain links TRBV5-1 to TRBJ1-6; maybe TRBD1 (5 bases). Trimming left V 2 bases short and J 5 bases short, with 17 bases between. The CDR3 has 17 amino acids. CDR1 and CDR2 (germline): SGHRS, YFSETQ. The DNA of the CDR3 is TGCGCCAGCAGCTTCGCGGGAGACAGAGTCCATAATTCACCCCTCCACTTT. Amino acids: CASSFAGDRVHNSPLHF. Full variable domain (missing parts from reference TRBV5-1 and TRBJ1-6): KAGVTQTPRYLIKTRGQQVTLSCSPISGHRSVSWYQQTPGQGLQFLFEYFSETQRNKGNFPGRFSGRQFSNSRSEMNVSTLELGDSALYLCASSFAGDRVHNSPLHFGNGTRLTVT.

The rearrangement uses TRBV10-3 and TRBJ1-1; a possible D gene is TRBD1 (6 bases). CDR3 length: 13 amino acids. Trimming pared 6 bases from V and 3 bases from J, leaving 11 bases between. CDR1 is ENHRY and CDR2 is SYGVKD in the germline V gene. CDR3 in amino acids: CAIRDSLDTEAFF. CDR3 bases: TGTGCCATCAGGGACAGTCTGGACACTGAAGCTTTCTTT.

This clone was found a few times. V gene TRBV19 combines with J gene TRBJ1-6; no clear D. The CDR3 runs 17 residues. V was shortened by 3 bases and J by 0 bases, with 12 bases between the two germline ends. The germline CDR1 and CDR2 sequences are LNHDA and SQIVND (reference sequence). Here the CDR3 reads CASSISLRSSYNSPLHF. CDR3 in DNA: TGTGCCAGTAGTATCTCTTTAAGGAGCTCCTATAATTCACCCCTCCACTTT.

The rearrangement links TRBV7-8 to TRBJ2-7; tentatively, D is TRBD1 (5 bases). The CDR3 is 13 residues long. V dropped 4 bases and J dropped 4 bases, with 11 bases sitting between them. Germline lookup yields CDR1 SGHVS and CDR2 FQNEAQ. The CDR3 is CASSYSRVYEQYF. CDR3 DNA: TGTGCCAGCAGCTACTCCAGGGTATACGAGCAGTACTTC.

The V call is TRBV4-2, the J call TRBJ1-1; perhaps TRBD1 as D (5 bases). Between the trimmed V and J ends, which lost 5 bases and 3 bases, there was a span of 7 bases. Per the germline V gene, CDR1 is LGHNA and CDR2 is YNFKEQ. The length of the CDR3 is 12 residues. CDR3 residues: CASSGGDTEAFF. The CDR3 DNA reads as TGTGCCAGCAGCGGAGGGGACACTGAAGCTTTCTTT.

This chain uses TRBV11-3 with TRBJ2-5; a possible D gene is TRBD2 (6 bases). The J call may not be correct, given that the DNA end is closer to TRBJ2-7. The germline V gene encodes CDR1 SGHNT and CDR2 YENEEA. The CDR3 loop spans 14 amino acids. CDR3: CASSRRRGGNEQYF. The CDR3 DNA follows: TGTGCCAGCAGCCGAAGGAGAGGAGGGAACGAGCAGTACTTC.

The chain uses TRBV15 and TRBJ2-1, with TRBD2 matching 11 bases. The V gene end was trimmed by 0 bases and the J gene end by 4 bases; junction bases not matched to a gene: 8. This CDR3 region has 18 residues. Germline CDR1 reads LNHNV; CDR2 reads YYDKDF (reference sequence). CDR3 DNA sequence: TGTGCCACCAGCAGAGATGTTCCGGGACTAGCGGATTACAATGAGCAGTTCTTC. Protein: CATSRDVPGLADYNEQFF.

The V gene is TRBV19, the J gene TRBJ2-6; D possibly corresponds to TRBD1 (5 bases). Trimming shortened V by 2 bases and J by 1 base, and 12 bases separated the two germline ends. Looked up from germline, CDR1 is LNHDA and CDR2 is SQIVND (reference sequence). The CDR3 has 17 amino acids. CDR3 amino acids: CASSILSRVSGANVLTF. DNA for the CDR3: TGTGCCAGTAGTATACTTTCCAGGGTTTCTGGGGCCAACGTCCTGACTTTC.

The CDR3 reads CASSDFGGEYNEQFF. The CDR3 nucleotides read TGTGCCAGCAGTGACTTCGGGGGAGAATACAATGAGCAGTTCTTC. The V call is TRBV2, the J call TRBJ2-1, with D perhaps matching TRBD2 (6 bases). Trimming took 3 bases from V and 4 from J, leaving 13 bases between them. The CDR3 has 15 amino acids. Germline V CDR1 and CDR2: SNHLY, FYNNEI.

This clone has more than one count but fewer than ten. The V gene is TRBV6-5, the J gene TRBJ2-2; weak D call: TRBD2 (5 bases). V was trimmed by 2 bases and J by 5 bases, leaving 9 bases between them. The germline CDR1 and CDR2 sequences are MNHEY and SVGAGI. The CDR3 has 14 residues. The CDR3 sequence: CASSYDSGTGELFF. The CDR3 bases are TGTGCCAGCAGTTACGATTCGGGGACCGGGGAGCTGTTTTTT.

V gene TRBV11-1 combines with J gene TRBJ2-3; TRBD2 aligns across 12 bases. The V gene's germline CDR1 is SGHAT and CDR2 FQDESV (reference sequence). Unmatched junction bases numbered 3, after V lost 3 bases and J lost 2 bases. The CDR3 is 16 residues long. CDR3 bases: TGTGCCAGCAGCTTGACTAGCGGGGGACCCACAGATACGCAGTATTTT. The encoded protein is CASSLTSGGPTDTQYF.

The CDR3 DNA reads as TGTGCCACCAGCAGACTACAAGAGACCCAGTACTTC. Its translation: CATSRLQETQYF. J is TRBJ2-5 and V is TRBV15, with D unclear. This CDR3 comprises 12 residues. Germline V gene data show CDR1 as LNHNV and CDR2 as YYDKDF (reference sequence). V shed 2 bases and J shed 2 bases, with 3 bases lying between them.

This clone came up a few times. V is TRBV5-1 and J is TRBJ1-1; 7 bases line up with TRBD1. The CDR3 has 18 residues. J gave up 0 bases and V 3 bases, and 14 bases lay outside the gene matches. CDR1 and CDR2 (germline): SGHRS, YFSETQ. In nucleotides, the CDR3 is TGCGCCAGCAGCTCCATGGGGTTCCGGGACAGATTGAACACTGAAGCTTTCTTT. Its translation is CASSSMGFRDRLNTEAFF.

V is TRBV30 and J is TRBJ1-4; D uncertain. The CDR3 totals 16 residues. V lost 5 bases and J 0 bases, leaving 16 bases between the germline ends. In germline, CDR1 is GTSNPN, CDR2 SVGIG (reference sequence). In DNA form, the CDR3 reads TGTGCCTGGGGGCTAGAGGGTACTGCAACTAATGAAAAACTGTTTTTT. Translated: CAWGLEGTATNEKLFF.

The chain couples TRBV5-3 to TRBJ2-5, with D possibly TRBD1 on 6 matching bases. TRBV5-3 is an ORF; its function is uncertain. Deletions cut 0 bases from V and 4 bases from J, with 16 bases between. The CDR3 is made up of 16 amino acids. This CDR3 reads CARSLEKGVTGETQYF. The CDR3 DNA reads TGTGCCAGAAGCTTGGAGAAGGGGGTGACAGGAGAGACCCAGTACTTC.

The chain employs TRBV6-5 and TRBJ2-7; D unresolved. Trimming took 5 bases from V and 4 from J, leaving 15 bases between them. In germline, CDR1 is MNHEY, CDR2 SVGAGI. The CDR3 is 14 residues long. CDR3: CASSKPQAGYEQYF. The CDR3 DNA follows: TGTGCCAGCAGTAAGCCCCAGGCTGGGTACGAGCAGTACTTC.

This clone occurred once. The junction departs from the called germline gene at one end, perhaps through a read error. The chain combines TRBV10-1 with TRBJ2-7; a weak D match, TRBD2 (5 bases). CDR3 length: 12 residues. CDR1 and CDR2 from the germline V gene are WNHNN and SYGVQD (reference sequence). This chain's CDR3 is CASSPGIDVDRF. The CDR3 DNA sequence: TGCGCCAGCAGCCCGGGGATTGACGTAGACCGGTTC.